The 30 T cell receptor beta chains presented below share a single source sample, sequenced in a study of shared clonotypes between healthy human individuals. Naive CD8 cells, CD45RO-negative and positively selected for CCR7, excluded terminally differentiated effector memory CD45RA+ cells. Sequencing used immunoSEQ multiplex PCR; TCRdb keeps in-frame clones, though not all of them. The sample gives over 750,000 clones, just over 95% of which show up once; roughly 0.23% is in the top ten. The sequencing sample was made of naive CD8+ T cells sorted from blood. Receptors were obtained from a man aged 25 to 45 in good health.

The chain uses TRBV7-6 and TRBJ2-5; D call uncertain. This CDR3 has 13 residues. Germline V gene lookup returns CDR1 SGHVS and CDR2 FNYEAQ. Trimming took 4 bases from V and 5 from J, leaving 11 bases between them. CDR3 loop: CASSSTLPETQYF. For the CDR3, the DNA is TGTGCCAGCAGCTCGACATTACCCGAGACCCAGTACTTC.

This sequence joins TRBV11-2 and TRBJ2-1; D call uncertain. The CDR3 is made up of 13 amino acids. Trimming removed 3 bases from V and 8 bases from J, with 11 bases in between. The germline gives CDR1 SGHAT, CDR2 FQNNGV. The CDR3 here is CASSFPPLDEQFF. The CDR3 DNA reads TGTGCCAGCAGCTTTCCCCCCCTCGATGAGCAGTTCTTC.

The chain carries TRBV4-1 and TRBJ2-4; 8 positions match TRBD1. The length of the CDR3 is 17 residues. V lost 0 bases, J lost 7 bases, and 11 bases stayed unmatched. Germline V gene lookup returns CDR1 MGHRA and CDR2 YSYEKL. The CDR3 DNA is TGCGCCAGCAGCCAAGATCCCGGCAATGCAGGGGGCAACATTCAGTACTTC. It is translated as CASSQDPGNAGGNIQYF.

This chain joins TRBV5-3 and TRBJ2-2, with TRBD2 matching over 7 bases. TRBV5-3 is flagged as an ORF with uncertain function. The V segment lost 4 bases and the J segment 0 bases; nucleotides outside the gene matches: 9. This CDR3 spans 17 amino acids. DNA for the CDR3: TGTGCCAGAAGCGGCCCCGGGGGAGGGCCGAACACCGGGGAGCTGTTTTTT. Amino acid sequence: CARSGPGGGPNTGELFF.

The V and J genes are TRBV4-1 and TRBJ2-5; TRBD2 agrees at 10 bases. V was clipped by 2 bases and J by 4 bases; unmatched bases: 1. The CDR3 has 14 residues. CDR1 MGHRA and CDR2 YSYEKL come from the germline V gene. The CDR3 DNA sequence: TGCGCCAGCAGCCAACTAGCGGGAGCAGAGACCCAGTACTTC. It specifies CASSQLAGAETQYF.

The chain uses TRBV9 and TRBJ1-2; 9 bases match TRBD1. Germline V gene lookup returns CDR1 SGDLS and CDR2 YYNGEE. The J segment lost 2 bases and the V segment lost 3 bases, leaving 5 bases of the junction unmatched. The CDR3 totals 15 residues. The CDR3 loop reads CASSDGQGINYGYTF. The CDR3 nucleotides read TGTGCCAGCAGCGATGGACAGGGGATCAACTATGGCTACACCTTC.

The rearrangement links TRBV19 to TRBJ1-1; perhaps TRBD1 as D (5 bases). Deletions cut 7 bases from V and 3 bases from J, with 12 bases between. The CDR3 length is 13 residues. Germline loops: CDR1 LNHDA, CDR2 SQIVND (reference sequence). The chain's CDR3 is CASIPGPYTEAFF. The DNA for the CDR3 is TGTGCCAGTATTCCAGGGCCGTACACTGAAGCTTTCTTT.

The V gene is TRBV28, the J gene TRBJ2-5, with 9 bases identical to TRBD2. Germline V lookup: CDR1 MDHEN, CDR2 SYDVKM. This CDR3 contains 17 residues. V lost 2 bases and J lost 3; bases outside the gene matches: 10. The CDR3 loop reads CASSLKVAGGPEETQYF. CDR3 bases: TGTGCCAGCAGTTTAAAGGTGGCGGGAGGGCCAGAAGAGACCCAGTACTTC.

V gene TRBV29-1 combines with J gene TRBJ2-3; 9 positions agree with TRBD2. The V and J ends lost 4 bases and 4 bases, in that order; junction bases with no gene match: 6. The CDR3 has 14 amino acids. Looked up from germline, CDR1 is SQVTM and CDR2 is ANQGSEA. CDR3 sequence reads: CSVALAGAADTQYF. Here the CDR3 DNA reads TGCAGCGTTGCATTAGCGGGAGCTGCAGATACGCAGTATTTT.

This chain connects TRBV15 to TRBJ2-1, with a tentative D call TRBD2 (5 bases). CDR1 and CDR2 (germline): LNHNV, YYDKDF (reference sequence). The CDR3 runs 13 residues. V was pared by 11 bases and J by 3 bases, with 14 bases between. The CDR3 bases are TGTGCCTCCTGCCCCCGGGACTACAATGAGCAGTTCTTC. This translates into CASCPRDYNEQFF.

The chain uses TRBV28 and TRBJ1-1, with a possible D match to TRBD1 (6 bases). The CDR3 loop spans 15 amino acids. Germline CDR1 reads MDHEN; CDR2 reads SYDVKM. V was cut by 6 bases and J by 3 bases, with 17 bases left in between. CDR3 region: CASRSAGDFDTEAFF. CDR3 DNA: TGTGCCAGCAGGAGCGCAGGGGATTTTGACACTGAAGCTTTCTTT.

The chain uses TRBV2 and TRBJ2-2; D remains ambiguous. V was shortened by 6 bases and J by 6 bases, with 5 bases between the two germline ends. This CDR3 is 11 amino acids long. CDR1 is SNHLY, CDR2 FYNNEI, per germline. Here the CDR3 reads CASRDPGELFF. In DNA, the CDR3 is TGTGCCAGCAGGGACCCCGGGGAGCTGTTTTTT.

The J gene is TRBJ2-1, the V gene TRBV4-1, with unresolved D. V shed 2 bases and J shed 9 bases, with 11 bases lying between them. Germline CDR1 MGHRA, CDR2 YSYEKL. CDR3 length: 13 amino acids. The CDR3 bases are TGCGCCAGCAGCCAATCCCTAAGTCTTGAGCAGTTCTTC. This codes for CASSQSLSLEQFF.

V gene TRBV7-8 combines with J gene TRBJ1-1, with D unclear. V lost 1 base and J 1 base, leaving 7 bases between the germline ends. CDR1 and CDR2 (germline): SGHVS, FQNEAQ. The CDR3 runs 14 residues. This chain's CDR3 is CASSLGGPNTEAFF. The CDR3 DNA is TGTGCCAGCAGCTTAGGAGGGCCGAACACTGAAGCTTTCTTT.

The V call is TRBV5-6, the J call TRBJ2-1; a possible D gene is TRBD1 (6 bases). V lost 1 base, J lost 10 bases, and 9 bases lay in between. Germline V gene lookup returns CDR1 SGHDT and CDR2 YYEEEE. The CDR3 has 12 residues. The CDR3 here is CASSLTGREQFF. Here the CDR3 DNA reads TGTGCCAGCAGCTTGACAGGGCGAGAGCAGTTCTTC.

The chain has TRBV11-2 and TRBJ2-1; TRBD2 matches at 7 bases. The junction had 14 bases not matched to a gene; V was cut back by 4 bases and J by 5 bases. The CDR3 has 17 residues. Germline values: CDR1 SGHAT, CDR2 FQNNGV. The CDR3 sequence is CASSSPFGRENNNEQFF. The CDR3 bases are TGTGCCAGCAGCTCCCCCTTCGGGCGGGAGAATAACAATGAGCAGTTCTTC.

The chain links TRBV7-2 to TRBJ2-1; 15 bases align to TRBD2. Germline V gene data show CDR1 as SGHTA and CDR2 as FQGNSA. This CDR3 is built from 15 residues. Trimming cost V 5 bases and J 7 bases; bases outside gene matches: 3. DNA for the CDR3: TGTGCCAGCAGCCTCGGGACTAGCGGGGGGAATGAGCAGTTCTTC. This codes for CASSLGTSGGNEQFF.

The chain employs TRBV13 and TRBJ1-2; D not resolved. With 1 base removed from V and 3 bases from J, the gap between germline ends came to 0 bases. This CDR3 has 11 residues. The germline gives CDR1 PRHDT, CDR2 FYEKMQ (reference sequence). The CDR3 region is CASSLDYGYTF. The CDR3 DNA sequence: TGTGCCAGCAGCTTAGACTATGGCTACACCTTC.

V gene TRBV29-1 combines with J gene TRBJ2-1; no clear D. V was pared by 6 bases and J by 8 bases, with 8 bases between. Per the germline V gene, CDR1 is SQVTM and CDR2 is ANQGSEA. This CDR3 spans 10 amino acids. Here the CDR3 reads CSVVTYEQFF. The CDR3 DNA reads as TGCAGCGTGGTGACATATGAGCAGTTCTTC.

This chain joins TRBV5-1 and TRBJ2-1; D uncertain. Germline V lookup: CDR1 SGHRS, CDR2 YFSETQ. V lost 0 bases to trimming and J lost 0 bases, with 10 bases between them. CDR3 length: 16 residues. Here the CDR3 reads CASSLGVASSYNEQFF. The CDR3 coding sequence is TGCGCCAGCAGCTTGGGGGTCGCCAGCTCCTACAATGAGCAGTTCTTC.

This chain links TRBV5-4 with TRBJ2-1, with a tentative D call TRBD1 (5 bases). The CDR3 contains 16 residues. Per germline, CDR1 SGHNT and CDR2 YYREEE (reference sequence). Trimming took off 0 bases at V and 2 bases at J, with 12 bases between the two ends. In DNA, the CDR3 is TGTGCCAGCAGCTTGGGGTTAGGGGAAACCTACAATGAGCAGTTCTTC. Protein sequence: CASSLGLGETYNEQFF.

The rearrangement links TRBV2 to TRBJ2-5; no definite D call. Germline CDR1 is SNHLY and CDR2 is FYNNEI. The CDR3 spans 15 residues. Trimming pared 0 bases from V and 1 base from J, leaving 9 bases between. CDR3 sequence (DNA): TGTGCCAGCAGTGAAGCGCGTTGGGGCCAAGAGACCCAGTACTTC. This sequence encodes CASSEARWGQETQYF.

The rearrangement links TRBV19 to TRBJ1-5, with TRBD1 identical over 7 bases. Germline V gene sequence: CDR1 LNHDA, CDR2 SQIVND (reference sequence). The CDR3 loop spans 16 amino acids. The V gene end was trimmed by 5 bases and the J gene end by 0 bases; junction bases not matched to a gene: 7. CDR3 amino acids: CASSGTVVYSNQPQHF. DNA for the CDR3: TGTGCCAGTAGTGGGACAGTAGTTTATAGCAATCAGCCCCAGCATTTT.

The chain is built from TRBV10-1 and TRBJ2-3, with D perhaps TRBD2 (5 bases). Trimming took 0 bases from V and 14 from J, leaving 15 bases between them. The CDR3 totals 13 residues. Germline V gene data show CDR1 as WNHNN and CDR2 as SYGVQD (reference sequence). The CDR3 DNA is TGCGCCAGCAGTGAGTCGAGGGCGGCCACTGTGTATTTT. Protein product: CASSESRAATVYF.

This chain joins TRBV18 and TRBJ2-7, with D tentatively TRBD1 or TRBD2 (6 bases each). The V end lost 8 bases, the J end lost 6 bases, and 17 bases lay between the germline ends. This CDR3 contains 13 residues. In germline, CDR1 is KGHSH, CDR2 LQKENI. DNA for the CDR3: TGTGCCAGCCGTACCCAGGGGAGGTCCGAGCAGTACTTC. Translated: CASRTQGRSEQYF.

The chain links TRBV5-4 to TRBJ2-5; 11 nucleotides line up with TRBD2. Germline values: CDR1 SGHNT, CDR2 YYREEE (reference sequence). CDR3 length equals 16 residues. V shed 2 bases and J 2 bases; nucleotides not matched to a gene: 5. The CDR3 coding sequence is TGTGCCAGCAGCTTAACGGGACTAGCGGATCAAGAGACCCAGTACTTC. It codes for CASSLTGLADQETQYF.

The chain combines TRBV4-3 with TRBJ1-1; weak D call: TRBD1 (5 bases). Trimming removed 0 bases at V and 5 bases at J, with 7 bases between. The CDR3 consists of 13 residues. In germline, CDR1 is LGHNA, CDR2 YSLEER. CDR3 sequence reads: CASSQDWGTEAFF. Written as DNA, the CDR3 is TGCGCCAGCAGCCAAGATTGGGGGACTGAAGCTTTCTTT.

The rearrangement uses TRBV7-9 and TRBJ2-1; 7 nucleotides agree with TRBD2. With V trimmed by 2 bases and J by 0 bases, 7 bases remained unmatched. Germline assignment: CDR1 SEHNR and CDR2 FQNEAQ (reference sequence). The CDR3 length is 17 residues. In DNA, the CDR3 is TGTGCCAGCAGCTTACCACTAGCGAAGGGCTCCTACAATGAGCAGTTCTTC. Protein sequence: CASSLPLAKGSYNEQFF.

The chain uses TRBV28 and TRBJ2-7; D is uncertain. This CDR3 comprises 14 residues. Trimming cost V 6 bases and J 0 bases, with 12 bases left between them. Germline V lookup: CDR1 MDHEN, CDR2 SYDVKM. The CDR3, as DNA: TGTGCCAGCAGCTTACCCACAAGCTCCTACGAGCAGTACTTC. Protein sequence: CASSLPTSSYEQYF.

This clone occurred once. The chain combines TRBV27 with TRBJ2-1; 9 positions agree with TRBD2. The CDR3 contains 16 residues. V lost 2 bases and J lost 2; bases outside the gene matches: 4. The germline V gene encodes CDR1 MNHEY and CDR2 SMNVEV (reference sequence). The chain's CDR3 is CASSLTASGTYNEQFF. CDR3 bases: TGTGCCAGCAGTTTAACAGCTAGCGGGACCTACAATGAGCAGTTCTTC.